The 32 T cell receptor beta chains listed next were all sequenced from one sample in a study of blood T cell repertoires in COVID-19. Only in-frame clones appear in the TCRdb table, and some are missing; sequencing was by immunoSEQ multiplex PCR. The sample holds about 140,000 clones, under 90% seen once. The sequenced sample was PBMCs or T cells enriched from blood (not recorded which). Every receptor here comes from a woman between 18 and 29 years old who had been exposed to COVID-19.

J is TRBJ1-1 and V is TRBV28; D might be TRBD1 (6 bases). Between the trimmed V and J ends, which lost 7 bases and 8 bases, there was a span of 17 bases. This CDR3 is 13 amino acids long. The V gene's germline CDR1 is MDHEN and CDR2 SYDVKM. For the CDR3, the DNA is TGTGCCAGCAACATAGAGGGGACACTGGAAGCTTTCTTT. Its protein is CASNIEGTLEAFF.

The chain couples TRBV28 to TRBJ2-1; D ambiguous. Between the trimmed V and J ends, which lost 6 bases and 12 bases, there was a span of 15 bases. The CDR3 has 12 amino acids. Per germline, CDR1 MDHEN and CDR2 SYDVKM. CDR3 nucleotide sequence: TGTGCCAGCAGGTCTCCCTCGGGTGGGCAGTTCTTC. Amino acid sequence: CASRSPSGGQFF.

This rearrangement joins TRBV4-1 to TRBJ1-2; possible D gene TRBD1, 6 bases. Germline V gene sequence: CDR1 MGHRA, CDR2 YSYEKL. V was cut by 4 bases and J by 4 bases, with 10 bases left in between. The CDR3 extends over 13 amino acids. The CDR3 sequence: CASSRTATYGYTF. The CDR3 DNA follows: TGCGCCAGCAGCCGGACAGCTACCTATGGCTACACCTTC.

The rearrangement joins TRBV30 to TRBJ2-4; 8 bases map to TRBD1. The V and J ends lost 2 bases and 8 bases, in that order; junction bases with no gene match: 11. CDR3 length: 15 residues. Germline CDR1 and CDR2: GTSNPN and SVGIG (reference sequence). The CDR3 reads CAWSTGTGLRDIQYF. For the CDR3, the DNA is TGTGCCTGGAGTACCGGGACAGGTTTGAGGGACATTCAGTACTTC. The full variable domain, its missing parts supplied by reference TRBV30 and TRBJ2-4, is SQTIHQWPATLVQPVGSPLSLECTVEGTSNPNLYWYRQAAGRGLQLLFYSVGIGQISSEVPQNLSASRPQDRQFILSSKKLLLSDSGFYLCAWSTGTGLRDIQYFGAGTRLSVL.

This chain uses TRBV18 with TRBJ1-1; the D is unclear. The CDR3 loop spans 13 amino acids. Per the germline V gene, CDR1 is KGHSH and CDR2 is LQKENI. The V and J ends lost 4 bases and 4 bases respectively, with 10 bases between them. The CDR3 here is CASSRPAGTEAFF. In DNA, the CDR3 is TGTGCCAGCTCACGCCCGGCGGGCACTGAAGCTTTCTTT.

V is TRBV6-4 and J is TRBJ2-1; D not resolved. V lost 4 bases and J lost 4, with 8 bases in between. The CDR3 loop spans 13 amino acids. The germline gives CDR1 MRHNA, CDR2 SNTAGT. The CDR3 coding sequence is TGTGCCAGCAGTGCTCACATATACAATGAGCAGTTCTTC. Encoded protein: CASSAHIYNEQFF.

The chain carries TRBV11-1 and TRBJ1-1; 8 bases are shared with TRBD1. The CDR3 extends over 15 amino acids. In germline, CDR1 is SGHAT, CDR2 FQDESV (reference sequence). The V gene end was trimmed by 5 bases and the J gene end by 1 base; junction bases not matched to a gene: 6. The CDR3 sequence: CASSIRQGSNTEAFF. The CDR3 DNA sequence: TGTGCCAGCAGCATAAGACAGGGGTCGAACACTGAAGCTTTCTTT. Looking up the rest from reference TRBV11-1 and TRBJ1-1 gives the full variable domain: EAEVAQSPRYKITEKSQAVAFWCDPISGHATLYWYRQILGQGPELLVQFQDESVVDDSQLPKDRFSAERLKGVDSTLKIQPAELGDSAMYLCASSIRQGSNTEAFFGQGTRLTVV.

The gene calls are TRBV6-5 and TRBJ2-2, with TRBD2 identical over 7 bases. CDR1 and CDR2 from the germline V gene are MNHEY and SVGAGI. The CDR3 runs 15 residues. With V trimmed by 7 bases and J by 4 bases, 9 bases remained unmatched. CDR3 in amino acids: CASKEGLGPTGELFF. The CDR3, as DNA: TGTGCCAGCAAAGAAGGACTAGGGCCCACCGGGGAGCTGTTTTTT.

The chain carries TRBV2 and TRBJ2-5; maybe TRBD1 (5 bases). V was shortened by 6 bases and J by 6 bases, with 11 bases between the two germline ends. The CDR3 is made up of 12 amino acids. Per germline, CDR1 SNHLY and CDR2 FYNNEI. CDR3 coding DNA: TGTGCCAGCAGAGGACAAAGGAAGACCCAGTACTTC. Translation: CASRGQRKTQYF.

The chain's CDR3 is CASSIGTSAANEQFF. CDR3 coding DNA: TGTGCCAGTAGTATAGGGACTAGCGCAGCAAATGAGCAGTTCTTC. J is TRBJ2-1 and V is TRBV19, with 9 bases aligning to TRBD2. Germline V gene lookup returns CDR1 LNHDA and CDR2 SQIVND (reference sequence). With V trimmed by 1 base and J by 7 bases, 5 bases remained unmatched. This CDR3 spans 15 amino acids.

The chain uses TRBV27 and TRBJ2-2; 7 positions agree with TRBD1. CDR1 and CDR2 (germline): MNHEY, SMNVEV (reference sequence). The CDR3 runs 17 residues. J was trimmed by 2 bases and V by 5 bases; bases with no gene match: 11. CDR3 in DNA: TGTGCCAGCAGTCCGCTTAGGGGACAGATTAACACCGGGGAGCTGTTTTTT. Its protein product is CASSPLRGQINTGELFF.

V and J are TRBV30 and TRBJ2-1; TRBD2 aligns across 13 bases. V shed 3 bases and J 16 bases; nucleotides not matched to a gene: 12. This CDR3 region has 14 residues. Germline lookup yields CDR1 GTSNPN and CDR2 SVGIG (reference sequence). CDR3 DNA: TGTGCCTGGAGCTTTACAACTAGCGGGAGGGCCTGCTTCTTC. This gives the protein CAWSFTTSGRACFF.

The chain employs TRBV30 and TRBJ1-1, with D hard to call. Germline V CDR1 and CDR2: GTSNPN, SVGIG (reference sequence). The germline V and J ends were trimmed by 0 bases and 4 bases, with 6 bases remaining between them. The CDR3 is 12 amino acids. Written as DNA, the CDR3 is TGTGCCTGGAGTGTAGGAGGCACTGAAGCTTTCTTT. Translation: CAWSVGGTEAFF.

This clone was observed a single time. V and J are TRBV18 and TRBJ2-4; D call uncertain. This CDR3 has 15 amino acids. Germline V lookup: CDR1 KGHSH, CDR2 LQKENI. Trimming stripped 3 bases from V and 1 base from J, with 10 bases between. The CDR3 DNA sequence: TGTGCCAGCTCACCCCTTGAGGCGGCCAAAAACATTCAGTACTTC. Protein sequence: CASSPLEAAKNIQYF.

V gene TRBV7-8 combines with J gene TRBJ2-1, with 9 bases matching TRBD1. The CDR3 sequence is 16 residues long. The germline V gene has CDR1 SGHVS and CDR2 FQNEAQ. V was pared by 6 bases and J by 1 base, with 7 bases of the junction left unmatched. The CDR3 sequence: CASRADRGFSYNEQFF. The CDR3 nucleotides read TGTGCCAGCAGGGCGGACAGGGGATTTTCCTACAATGAGCAGTTCTTC.

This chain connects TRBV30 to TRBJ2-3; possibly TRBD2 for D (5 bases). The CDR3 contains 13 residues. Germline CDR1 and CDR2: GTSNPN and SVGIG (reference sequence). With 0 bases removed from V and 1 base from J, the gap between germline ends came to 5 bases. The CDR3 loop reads CAWSVGGTDTQYF. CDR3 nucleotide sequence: TGTGCCTGGAGTGTCGGGGGCACAGATACGCAGTATTTT.

Here the CDR3 DNA reads TGCGCCAGCAGCCGTAACGTTATCGGCGGGTGGAGCACAGATACGCAGTATTTT. This gives the protein CASSRNVIGGWSTDTQYF. The chain employs TRBV4-3 and TRBJ2-3, with D possibly matching TRBD2 (5 bases). The V and J ends lost 4 bases and 0 bases respectively, with 20 bases between them. Germline V lookup: CDR1 LGHNA, CDR2 YSLEER. The CDR3 length is 18 residues.

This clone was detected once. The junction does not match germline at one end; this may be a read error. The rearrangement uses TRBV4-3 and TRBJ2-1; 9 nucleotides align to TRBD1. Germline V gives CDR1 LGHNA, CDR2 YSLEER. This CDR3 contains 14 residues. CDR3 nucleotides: TGCGCCAGCAGCCAAGATGCGACCGGGACAGGGTGTGTCTTC. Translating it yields CASSQDATGTGCVF.

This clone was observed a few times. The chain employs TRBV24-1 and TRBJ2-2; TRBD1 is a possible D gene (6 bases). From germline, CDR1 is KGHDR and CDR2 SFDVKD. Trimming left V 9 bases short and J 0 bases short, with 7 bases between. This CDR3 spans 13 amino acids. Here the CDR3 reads CATRDTNTGELFF. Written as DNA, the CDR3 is TGTGCCACCCGGGACACGAACACCGGGGAGCTGTTTTTT.

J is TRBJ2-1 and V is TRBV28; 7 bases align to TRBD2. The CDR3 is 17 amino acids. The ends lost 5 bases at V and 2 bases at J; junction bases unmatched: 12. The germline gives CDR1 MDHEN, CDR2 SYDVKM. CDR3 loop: CASSPRTRDPPYNEQFF. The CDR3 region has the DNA TGTGCCAGCAGTCCACGGACTAGAGACCCACCCTACAATGAGCAGTTCTTC.

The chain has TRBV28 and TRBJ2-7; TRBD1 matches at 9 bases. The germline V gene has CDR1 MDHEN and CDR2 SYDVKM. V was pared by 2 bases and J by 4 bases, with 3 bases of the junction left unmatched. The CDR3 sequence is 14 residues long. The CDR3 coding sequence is TGTGCCAGCAGTTTAACAGGGGGCCTATACGAGCAGTACTTC. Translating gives CASSLTGGLYEQYF.

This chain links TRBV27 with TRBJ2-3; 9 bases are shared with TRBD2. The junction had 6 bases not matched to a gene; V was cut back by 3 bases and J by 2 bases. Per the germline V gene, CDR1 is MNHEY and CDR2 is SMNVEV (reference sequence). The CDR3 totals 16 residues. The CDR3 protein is CASSLRREGPTDTQYF. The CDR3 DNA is TGTGCCAGCAGTTTGAGGCGGGAGGGCCCCACAGATACGCAGTATTTT.

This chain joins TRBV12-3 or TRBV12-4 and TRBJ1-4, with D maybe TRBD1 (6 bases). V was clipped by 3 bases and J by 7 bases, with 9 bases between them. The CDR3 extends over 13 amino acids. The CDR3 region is CASSFGGREKLFF. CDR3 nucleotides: TGTGCCAGCAGTTTTGGGGGCCGTGAAAAACTGTTTTTT.

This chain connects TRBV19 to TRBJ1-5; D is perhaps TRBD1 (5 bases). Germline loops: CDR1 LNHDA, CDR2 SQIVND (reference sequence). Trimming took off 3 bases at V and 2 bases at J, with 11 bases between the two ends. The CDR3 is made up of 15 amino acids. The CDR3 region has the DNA TGTGCCAGTAGTATCCGCAGGGATGGCAATCAGCCCCAGCATTTT. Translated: CASSIRRDGNQPQHF.

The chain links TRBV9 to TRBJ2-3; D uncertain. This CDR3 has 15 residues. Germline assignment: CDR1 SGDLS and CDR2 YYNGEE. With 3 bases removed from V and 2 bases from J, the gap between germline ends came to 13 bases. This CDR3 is CASSEWLSPTDTQYF. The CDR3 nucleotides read TGTGCCAGCAGCGAGTGGCTGTCTCCCACAGATACGCAGTATTTT.

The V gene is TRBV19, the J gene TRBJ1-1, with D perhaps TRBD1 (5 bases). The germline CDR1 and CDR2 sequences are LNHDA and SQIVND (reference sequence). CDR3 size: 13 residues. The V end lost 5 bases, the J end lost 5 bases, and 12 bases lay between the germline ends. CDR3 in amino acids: CASSVEGITEAFF. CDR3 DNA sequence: TGTGCCAGTAGTGTGGAGGGGATAACTGAAGCTTTCTTT.

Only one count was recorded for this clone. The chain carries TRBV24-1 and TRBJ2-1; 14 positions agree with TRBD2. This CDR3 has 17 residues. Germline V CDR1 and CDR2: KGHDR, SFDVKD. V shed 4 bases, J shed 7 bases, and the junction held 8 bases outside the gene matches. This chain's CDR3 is CATSEAGLAGELNEQFF. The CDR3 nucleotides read TGTGCCACCAGTGAGGCGGGACTAGCGGGAGAGTTGAATGAGCAGTTCTTC.

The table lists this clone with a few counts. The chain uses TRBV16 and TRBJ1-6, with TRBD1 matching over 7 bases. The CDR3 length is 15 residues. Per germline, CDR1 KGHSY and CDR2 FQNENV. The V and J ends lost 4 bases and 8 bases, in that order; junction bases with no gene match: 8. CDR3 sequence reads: CASSRRQGKDSPLHF. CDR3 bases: TGTGCCAGCAGCCGCAGACAGGGCAAGGATTCACCCCTCCACTTT.

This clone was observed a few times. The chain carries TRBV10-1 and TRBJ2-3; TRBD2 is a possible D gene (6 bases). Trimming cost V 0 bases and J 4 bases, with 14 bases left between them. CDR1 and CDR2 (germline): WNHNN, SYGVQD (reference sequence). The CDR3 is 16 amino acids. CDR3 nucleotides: TGCGCCAGCAGTGAGTCGTCCCAGGAGGGCGCAGATACGCAGTATTTT. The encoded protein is CASSESSQEGADTQYF.

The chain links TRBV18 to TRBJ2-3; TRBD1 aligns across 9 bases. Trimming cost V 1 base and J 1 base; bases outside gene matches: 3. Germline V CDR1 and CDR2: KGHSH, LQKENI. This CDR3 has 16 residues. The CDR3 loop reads CASSPRGQGGTDTQYF. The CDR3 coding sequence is TGTGCCAGCTCACCACGGGGACAGGGTGGCACAGATACGCAGTATTTT.

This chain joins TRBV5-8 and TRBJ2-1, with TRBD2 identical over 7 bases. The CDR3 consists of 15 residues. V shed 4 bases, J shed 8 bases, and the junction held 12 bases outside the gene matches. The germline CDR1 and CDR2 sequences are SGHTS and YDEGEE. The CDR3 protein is CASSKTASGADEQFF. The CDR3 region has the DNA TGTGCCAGCAGCAAAACGGCTAGCGGCGCGGATGAGCAGTTCTTC. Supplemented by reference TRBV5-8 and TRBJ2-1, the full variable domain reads EAGVTQSPTHLIKTRGQQATLRCSPISGHTSVYWYQQALGLGLQFLLWYDEGEERNRGNFPPRFSGRQFPNYSSELNVNALELEDSALYLCASSKTASGADEQFFGPGTRLTVL.

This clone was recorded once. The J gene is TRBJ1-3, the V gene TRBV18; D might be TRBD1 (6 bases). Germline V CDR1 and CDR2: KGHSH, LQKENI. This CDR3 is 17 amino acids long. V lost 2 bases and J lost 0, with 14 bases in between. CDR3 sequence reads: CASSPIGTMSSGNTIYF. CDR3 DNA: TGTGCCAGCTCACCAATCGGGACAATGAGCTCTGGAAACACCATATATTTT. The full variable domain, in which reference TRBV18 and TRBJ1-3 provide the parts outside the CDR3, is NAGVMQNPRHLVRRRGQEARLRCSPMKGHSHVYWYRQLPEEGLKFMVYLQKENIIDESGMPKERFSAEFPKEGPSILRIQQVVRGDSAAYFCASSPIGTMSSGNTIYFGEGSWLTVV.